These 10 T cell receptor beta chains originate from one sample sequenced in a study of CD8 T cells in Susac syndrome. Reverse transcription of roughly 0.5 to 1 ug RNA used random hexamers. TCRdb independently ran MiXCR on the immunoSEQ multiplex PCR reads; one entry per CDR3 protein. The sample consists of 150,000 to 160,000 distinct CDR3 sequences, approximately 94% of them appearing once. Sequencing was carried out using CD8+ T cells from PBMCs. Receptors were obtained from a human donor with multiple sclerosis.

This clonotype was seen a few times. The chain links TRBV4-1 to TRBJ1-2, with D uncertain. CDR3 length: 14 amino acids. The V gene's germline CDR1 is MGHRA and CDR2 YSYEKL. Between the trimmed V and J ends, which lost 0 bases and 4 bases, there was a span of 9 bases. The CDR3 loop is CASSQDSVGYGYTF. The CDR3 bases are TGCGCCAGCAGCCAAGATTCCGTTGGCTATGGCTACACCTTC.

The chain links TRBV23-1 to TRBJ2-7, with TRBD1 matching over 9 bases. TRBV23-1 is placed among ORFs of uncertain function. The V and J ends lost 4 bases and 3 bases, in that order; junction bases with no gene match: 13. The CDR3 length is 17 residues. CDR3 sequence: CASSLLGMGQGHYEQYF. CDR3 coding DNA: TGCGCCAGCAGTCTCCTCGGCATGGGACAGGGCCACTACGAGCAGTACTTC.

The chain uses TRBV9 and TRBJ2-1; D is perhaps TRBD1 (6 bases). V shed 4 bases and J shed 5 bases, with 10 bases lying between them. This CDR3 has 13 amino acids. CDR1 SGDLS and CDR2 YYNGEE come from the germline V gene. The CDR3 spells CASSSAGDNEQFF. CDR3 sequence (DNA): TGTGCCAGCAGCTCGGCAGGGGACAATGAGCAGTTCTTC.

This clonotype was counted a single time. The chain combines TRBV29-1 with TRBJ1-4; the match to TRBD1 covers 10 bases. Germline loops: CDR1 SQVTM, CDR2 ANQGSEA. The CDR3 is 13 residues long. V lost 6 bases to trimming and J lost 11 bases; unmatched junction nucleotides: 9. CDR3 region: CSVESGQGLKLFF. CDR3 sequence (DNA): TGCAGCGTGGAATCGGGACAGGGGCTCAAACTGTTTTTT. The complete variable domain, with remaining parts taken from reference TRBV29-1 and TRBJ1-4, reads SAVISQKPSRDICQRGTSLTIQCQVDSQVTMMFWYRQQPGQSLTLIATANQGSEATYESGFVIDKFPISRPNLTFSTLTVSNMSPEDSSIYLCSVESGQGLKLFFGSGTQLSVL.

This chain connects TRBV30 to TRBJ1-2; tentatively, D is TRBD1 (5 bases). CDR1 and CDR2 (germline): GTSNPN, SVGIG (reference sequence). V shed 3 bases and J shed 7 bases, with 12 bases lying between them. The CDR3 is 12 amino acids. In DNA, the CDR3 is TGTGCCTGGAGGGCAGGGTGGGTTGGCTACACCTTC. It translates to CAWRAGWVGYTF.

In its sample, this clonotype was seen once. The V gene is TRBV27, the J gene TRBJ2-1; D may be TRBD2 (6 bases). The V end was cut by 6 bases, the J end by 10 bases, with 10 bases between. From germline, CDR1 is MNHEY and CDR2 SMNVEV (reference sequence). The length of the CDR3 is 11 residues. The CDR3 loop is CASRSGGEQFF. The CDR3 DNA sequence: TGTGCCAGCAGGTCCGGGGGAGAGCAGTTCTTC.

The V and J genes are TRBV5-1 and TRBJ2-1; 10 bases match TRBD2. The CDR3 is 18 residues long. Looked up from germline, CDR1 is SGHRS and CDR2 is YFSETQ. J gave up 6 bases and V 0 bases, and 12 bases lay outside the gene matches. DNA of the CDR3: TGCGCCAGCAGCTTGGCTAGCGGGGGCTACTCTGTAGGCAATGAGCAGTTCTTC. It is translated as CASSLASGGYSVGNEQFF.

The chain has TRBV12-5 and TRBJ2-7; D remains unclear. The germline gives CDR1 LGHNT, CDR2 FRNRAP. V was pared by 6 bases and J by 3 bases, with 6 bases between. This CDR3 comprises 11 residues. DNA for the CDR3: TGTGCTAGTGGAGACAACTACGAGCAGTACTTC. Its translation: CASGDNYEQYF.

This clonotype was recorded only once. The CDR3 protein is CASSVSQSYTF. DNA for the CDR3: TGTGCCAGCAGCGTATCCCAAAGCTACACCTTC. This chain links TRBV11-2 with TRBJ1-2; D unclear. Trimming stripped 5 bases from V and 9 bases from J, with 10 bases between. There are 11 residues in the CDR3. Germline loops: CDR1 SGHAT, CDR2 FQNNGV.

This clonotype has a single count. The chain uses TRBV6-2 or TRBV6-3 and TRBJ2-7; the D is unclear. Trimming pared 2 bases from V and 1 base from J, leaving 6 bases between. CDR3 length: 13 residues. Germline V gene sequence: CDR1 MNHEY, CDR2 SVGEGT. CDR3 loop: CASSYETSYEQYF. CDR3 DNA sequence: TGTGCCAGCAGTTACGAAACTTCCTACGAGCAGTACTTC.